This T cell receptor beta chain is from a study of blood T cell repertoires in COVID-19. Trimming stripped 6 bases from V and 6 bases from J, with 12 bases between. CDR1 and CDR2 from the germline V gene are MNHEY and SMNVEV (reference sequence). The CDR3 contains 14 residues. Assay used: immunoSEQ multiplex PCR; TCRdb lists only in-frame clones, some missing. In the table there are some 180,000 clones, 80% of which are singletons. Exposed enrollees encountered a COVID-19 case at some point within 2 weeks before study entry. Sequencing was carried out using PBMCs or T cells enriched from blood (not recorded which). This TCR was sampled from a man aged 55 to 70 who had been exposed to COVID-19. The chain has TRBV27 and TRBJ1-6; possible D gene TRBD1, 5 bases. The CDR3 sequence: CASRAGLTNSPLHF. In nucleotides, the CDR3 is TGTGCCAGCAGAGCGGGACTGACTAATTCACCCCTCCACTTT.